The TCR beta chain described here comes from a study of blood T cells in healthy people across ages. CDR3 length: 13 residues. Trimming left V 6 bases short and J 4 bases short, with 9 bases between. Germline CDR1 reads MNHNY; CDR2 reads SVGAGI (reference sequence). Together with a sample-barcoded 5' primer, a J-beta primer mix was included in a second PCR lasting roughly 6 to 12 cycles. TCRdb re-called the 5' RACE reads with MiXCR, one entry per CDR3 protein. The sample records 700,000 or so distinct CDR3 sequences, about 24% being singletons. The TCR originated in a man between 65 and 85 years old in good health. The rearrangement joins TRBV6-6 to TRBJ1-4; D possibly corresponds to TRBD1 (5 bases). Sequenced input: blood. The CDR3 DNA follows: TGTGCCAGCAGGGGACCGAATAATGAAAAACTGTTTTTT. Protein sequence: CASRGPNNEKLFF.